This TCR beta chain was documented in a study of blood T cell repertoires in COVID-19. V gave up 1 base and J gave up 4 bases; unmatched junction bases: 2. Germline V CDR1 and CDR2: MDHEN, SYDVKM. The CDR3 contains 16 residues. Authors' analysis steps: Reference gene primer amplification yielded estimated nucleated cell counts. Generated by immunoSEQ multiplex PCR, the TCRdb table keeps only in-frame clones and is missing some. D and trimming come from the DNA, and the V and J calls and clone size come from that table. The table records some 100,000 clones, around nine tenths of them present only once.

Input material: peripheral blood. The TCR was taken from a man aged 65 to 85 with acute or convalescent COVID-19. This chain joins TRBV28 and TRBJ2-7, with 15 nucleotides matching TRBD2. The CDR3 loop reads CASSLSGTSGRYEQYF. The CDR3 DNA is TGTGCCAGCAGTTTATCTGGGACTAGCGGGAGGTACGAGCAGTACTTC.